This TCR beta chain stems from a study of early T cells in non-severe SARS-CoV-2 infection. As for the study in general: With bulk RNA from unsorted whole blood as input, sequencing yielded unpaired chains.

The library protocol tagged individual cDNA molecules with unique molecular identifiers. TCRdb re-called the 5' RACE reads with MiXCR, one entry per CDR3 protein. The sample includes 75,000 to 90,000 distinct CDR3 sequences, about 13% of them seen just once. This clonotype was counted many times. Its antigen is not identified. Overall study results and limits: Using VDJdb, the matching emphasized anti-spike CD8 responses while missing private and CD4 specificities.

Sequencing input: whole blood. The source of this sequence is an adult who was a healthcare worker with PCR-confirmed SARS-CoV-2 infection or an uninfected control (not recorded which).

The CDR3 loop reads CASSPPDRDSLYF. The DNA for the CDR3 is TGTGCCAGCAGCCCTCCCGATAGGGATTCCCTGTACTTC. V is TRBV9 and J is TRBJ2-7; D is unresolved. The CDR3 consists of 13 residues. V was clipped by 4 bases and J by 12 bases, with 20 bases between them. The V gene's germline CDR1 is SGDLS and CDR2 YYNGEE.